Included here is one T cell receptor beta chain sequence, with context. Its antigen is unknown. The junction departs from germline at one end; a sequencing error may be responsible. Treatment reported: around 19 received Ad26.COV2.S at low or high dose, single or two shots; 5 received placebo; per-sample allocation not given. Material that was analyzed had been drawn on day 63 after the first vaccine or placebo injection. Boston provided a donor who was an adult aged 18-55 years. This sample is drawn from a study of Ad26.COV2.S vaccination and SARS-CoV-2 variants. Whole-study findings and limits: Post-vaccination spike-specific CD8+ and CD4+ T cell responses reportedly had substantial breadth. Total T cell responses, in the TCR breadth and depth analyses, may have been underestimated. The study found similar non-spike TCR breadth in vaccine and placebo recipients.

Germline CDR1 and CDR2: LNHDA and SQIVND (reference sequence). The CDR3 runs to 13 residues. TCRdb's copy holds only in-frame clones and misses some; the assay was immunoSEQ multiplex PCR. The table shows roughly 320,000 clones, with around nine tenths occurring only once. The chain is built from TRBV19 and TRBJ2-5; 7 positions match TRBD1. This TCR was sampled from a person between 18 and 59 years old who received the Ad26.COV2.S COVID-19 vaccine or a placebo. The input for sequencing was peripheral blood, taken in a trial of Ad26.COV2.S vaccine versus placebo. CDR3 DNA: TGTGCCAGTAGTGAACAGGGGCAAGCGACCCAGTACTTC. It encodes CASSEQGQATQYF.